The next 26 T cell receptor beta chains were all read from a single sample in a study of PD-L1 blockade in urothelial cancer. Time point described: pretreatment peripheral blood. TCRdb's table, derived via immunoSEQ multiplex PCR, lists solely in-frame clones and lacks some. This table holds some 57,000 clones, over 65% found once. Source: PBMCs, taken around atezolizumab (anti-PD-L1) treatment. The receptors here all came from a man aged 45-65 years with urothelial cancer.

The gene calls are TRBV5-4 and TRBJ2-7; 7 bases map to TRBD1. The length of the CDR3 is 13 residues. CDR1 SGHNT and CDR2 YYREEE come from the germline V gene (reference sequence). J lost 3 bases, V lost 4 bases, and 4 bases had no gene match. The chain's CDR3 is CASSLDRDYEQYF. The DNA of the CDR3 is TGTGCCAGCAGCCTCGACAGGGACTACGAGCAGTACTTC.

The rearrangement joins TRBV20-1 to TRBJ1-2; D not certain. The V gene's germline CDR1 is DFQATT and CDR2 SNEGSKA (reference sequence). Trimming cost V 7 bases and J 6 bases, with 12 bases left between them. The CDR3 is 11 amino acids. CDR3 residues: CSVPEHNGYTF. The CDR3 nucleotides read TGCAGTGTTCCCGAACATAATGGCTACACCTTC.

The chain links TRBV5-1 to TRBJ1-1; maybe TRBD1 (5 bases). CDR3 length equals 13 residues. V lost 6 bases and J lost 1, with 10 bases in between. Germline V gene lookup returns CDR1 SGHRS and CDR2 YFSETQ. The CDR3 nucleotides are TGCGCCAGCAACCTCGGACAGAACACTGAAGCTTTCTTT. Protein product: CASNLGQNTEAFF.

This clone was seen a single time. The chain recombines TRBV7-9 with TRBJ2-3; 7 bases match TRBD1. Germline loops: CDR1 SEHNR, CDR2 FQNEAQ (reference sequence). V trimming: 5 bases; J trimming: 5 bases; junction bases outside the gene matches: 10. This CDR3 has 15 amino acids. The CDR3 sequence: CASSPGGSSLDTQYF. Written as DNA, the CDR3 is TGTGCCAGCAGCCCAGGGGGTTCGTCTTTAGATACGCAGTATTTT.

The rearrangement joins TRBV19 to TRBJ2-1; 9 nucleotides line up with TRBD1. Germline-derived CDR1 and CDR2 are LNHDA and SQIVND (reference sequence). This CDR3 region has 17 residues. Germline trimming cut 4 bases from V and 1 base from J; bases unmatched to any gene: 8. The CDR3 protein is CASSRQGVMRSYNEQFF. Written as DNA, the CDR3 is TGTGCCAGTAGTAGACAGGGGGTTATGAGGTCCTACAATGAGCAGTTCTTC.

The chain employs TRBV7-2 and TRBJ2-2, with 9 bases aligning to TRBD1. This CDR3 region has 16 residues. V gave up 4 bases and J gave up 7 bases; unmatched junction bases: 10. Germline CDR1 reads SGHTA; CDR2 reads FQGNSA. CDR3 protein: CASSSRTGASRGELFF. The CDR3 DNA reads TGTGCCAGCAGCTCCCGGACAGGGGCAAGCCGCGGGGAGCTGTTTTTT.

The rearrangement links TRBV10-1 to TRBJ2-7; possible D gene TRBD1, 5 bases. Trimming pared 2 bases from V and 0 bases from J, leaving 11 bases between. This CDR3 has 15 amino acids. Germline CDR1 is WNHNN and CDR2 is SYGVQD (reference sequence). The CDR3 coding sequence is TGCGCCAGCAGTGAGGCGACAGCAAGCTCCTACGAGCAGTACTTC. This gives the protein CASSEATASSYEQYF.

This sequence joins TRBV11-2 and TRBJ2-1; D gene uncertain. The V end was cut by 4 bases, the J end by 6 bases, with 10 bases between. The CDR3 runs to 13 residues. Germline loops: CDR1 SGHAT, CDR2 FQNNGV. The CDR3 spells CASSSVSGNEQFF. The CDR3 DNA sequence: TGTGCCAGCAGCTCCGTATCAGGCAATGAGCAGTTCTTC.

J is TRBJ1-5 and V is TRBV19; TRBD1 agrees at 8 bases. The CDR3 runs to 16 residues. The ends lost 2 bases at V and 6 bases at J; junction bases unmatched: 9. The germline gives CDR1 LNHDA, CDR2 SQIVND (reference sequence). The CDR3 bases are TGTGCCAGTAGTATACCTGCAGGGGGCACGGGTCAGCCCCAGCATTTT. Protein: CASSIPAGGTGQPQHF.

V and J are TRBV5-1 and TRBJ1-2, with D unresolved. Looked up from germline, CDR1 is SGHRS and CDR2 is YFSETQ. The CDR3 runs to 15 residues. The V end was cut by 0 bases, the J end by 8 bases, with 17 bases between. Written as DNA, the CDR3 is TGCGCCAGCAGCTTGGTACTTTTCCAGGAAGGAGGCTACACCTTC. It is translated as CASSLVLFQEGGYTF.

The chain uses TRBV2 and TRBJ1-5; D is undetermined. The CDR3 has 14 residues. The V and J ends lost 8 bases and 3 bases respectively, with 14 bases between them. In germline, CDR1 is SNHLY, CDR2 FYNNEI. The CDR3 DNA is TGTGCCAGCGGAGGTTGGCAGTCCAATCAGCCCCAGCATTTT. It is translated as CASGGWQSNQPQHF.

V gene TRBV18 combines with J gene TRBJ1-1; TRBD1 is a possible D gene (5 bases). CDR1 KGHSH and CDR2 LQKENI come from the germline V gene. The CDR3 has 14 residues. V was clipped by 5 bases and J by 1 base, with 11 bases between them. In DNA, the CDR3 is TGTGCCAGCTCAACGACAGTGGGGAACACTGAAGCTTTCTTT. It encodes CASSTTVGNTEAFF.

V is TRBV20-1 and J is TRBJ2-1; D remains ambiguous. The CDR3 extends over 11 amino acids. The germline CDR1 and CDR2 sequences are DFQATT and SNEGSKA (reference sequence). Trimming stripped 4 bases from V and 8 bases from J, with 9 bases between. The CDR3 loop reads CSATNGDEQFF. CDR3 sequence (DNA): TGCAGTGCTACTAACGGAGATGAGCAGTTCTTC.

The CDR3 here is CAWTGQMNTEAFF. In DNA form, the CDR3 reads TGTGCCTGGACAGGACAAATGAACACTGAAGCTTTCTTT. This rearrangement joins TRBV30 to TRBJ1-1; a weak D match, TRBD1 (5 bases). Trimming left V 4 bases short and J 0 bases short, with 9 bases between. There are 13 residues in the CDR3. Germline CDR1 and CDR2: GTSNPN and SVGIG (reference sequence).

The V gene is TRBV30, the J gene TRBJ1-2; 7 bases match TRBD1. CDR3 length equals 17 residues. The trim removed 8 bases at V and 5 bases at J, leaving 23 bases unmatched. CDR1 is GTSNPN and CDR2 is SVGIG in the germline V gene (reference sequence). DNA for the CDR3: TGTGCCCTGAACCTACGAACTACCTCGGGACAGCTTTATGGCTACACCTTC. Residues: CALNLRTTSGQLYGYTF.

The chain carries TRBV19 and TRBJ2-1; maybe TRBD1 (5 bases). This CDR3 has 15 residues. Deletions cut 2 bases from V and 5 bases from J, with 13 bases between. The germline V gene has CDR1 LNHDA and CDR2 SQIVND (reference sequence). CDR3 in amino acids: CASSISRAGDNEQFF. CDR3 sequence (DNA): TGTGCCAGTAGTATATCCAGGGCAGGAGACAATGAGCAGTTCTTC.

The chain uses TRBV4-2 and TRBJ2-7; 8 positions agree with TRBD1. The trim removed 1 base at V and 4 bases at J, leaving 9 bases unmatched. The CDR3 covers 16 residues. Germline CDR1 and CDR2: LGHNA and YNFKEQ. As DNA, the CDR3 is TGTGCCAGCAGCCAAGTTATGGACAGGGTAAGATACGAGCAGTACTTC. Translated: CASSQVMDRVRYEQYF.

This clone was seen once. The rearrangement links TRBV7-6 to TRBJ2-2; 11 bases are a match to TRBD2. The CDR3 sequence is 16 residues long. The V gene end was trimmed by 5 bases and the J gene end by 6 bases; junction bases not matched to a gene: 8. In germline, CDR1 is SGHVS, CDR2 FNYEAQ. CDR3 coding DNA: TGTGCCAGCAGCCTCCGACTAGCGGGATCTCCCGGGGAGCTGTTTTTT. Amino acid sequence: CASSLRLAGSPGELFF.

The chain carries TRBV28 and TRBJ2-6, with D perhaps TRBD2 (7 bases). Germline CDR1 MDHEN, CDR2 SYDVKM. The CDR3 covers 17 residues. Between the trimmed V and J ends, which lost 6 bases and 0 bases, there was a span of 15 bases. CDR3 sequence reads: CASRTGTNPSGANVLTF. CDR3 bases: TGTGCCAGCAGAACAGGGACTAATCCCTCTGGGGCCAACGTCCTGACTTTC.

This rearrangement joins TRBV4-3 to TRBJ1-3; the D gene is possibly TRBD1 (5 bases). The CDR3 totals 15 residues. The V end was cut by 3 bases, the J end by 0 bases, with 9 bases between. CDR1 and CDR2 from the germline V gene are LGHNA and YSLEER. The CDR3 bases are TGCGCCAGCAGCCATACAGGATCCTCTGGAAACACCATATATTTT. It specifies CASSHTGSSGNTIYF.

The chain combines TRBV7-6 with TRBJ2-7; D is unclear. V was trimmed by 5 bases and J by 2 bases, leaving 10 bases between them. Looked up from germline, CDR1 is SGHVS and CDR2 is FNYEAQ. The length of the CDR3 is 13 residues. DNA of the CDR3: TGTGCCAGCAGCCTGAGCCTCACCTACGAGCAGTACTTC. It translates to CASSLSLTYEQYF.

This clone was observed a few times. The chain is built from TRBV19 and TRBJ2-2; D not certain. This CDR3 is 14 amino acids long. V was trimmed by 4 bases and J by 0 bases, leaving 6 bases between them. Per the germline V gene, CDR1 is LNHDA and CDR2 is SQIVND (reference sequence). CDR3 DNA: TGTGCCAGTAGTACCCCCTCGAACACCGGGGAGCTGTTTTTT. Translating it yields CASSTPSNTGELFF.

The chain recombines TRBV30 with TRBJ1-5, with 7 bases that match TRBD1. The CDR3 has 15 amino acids. V dropped 5 bases and J dropped 6; count of bases not matched to a gene: 13. Germline V gene lookup returns CDR1 GTSNPN and CDR2 SVGIG (reference sequence). CDR3 loop: CAWGGSDRAVQPQHF. CDR3 nucleotides: TGTGCCTGGGGCGGGTCCGACAGGGCGGTTCAGCCCCAGCATTTT.

This clone is a singleton in its sample. The gene calls are TRBV9 and TRBJ2-7, with 7 bases matching TRBD1. Losses at the gene ends were 3 bases for V and 7 bases for J; bases not matched to a gene: 10. Germline lookup yields CDR1 SGDLS and CDR2 YYNGEE. The CDR3 has 14 residues. The DNA for the CDR3 is TGTGCCAGCAGCGCCGGGACAGCCACGAGGGAGCAGTACTTC. Its translation: CASSAGTATREQYF.

CDR3 sequence (DNA): TGTGCCAGTCTCCGGGACAGGGGAAGAGCCGGGGAGCTGTTTTTT. Residues: CASLRDRGRAGELFF. The rearrangement links TRBV2 to TRBJ2-2; 10 bases line up with TRBD1. The V and J ends lost 9 bases and 6 bases, in that order; junction bases with no gene match: 10. Germline loops: CDR1 SNHLY, CDR2 FYNNEI. The length of the CDR3 is 15 residues.

This chain uses TRBV11-2 with TRBJ2-1; 9 bases fit TRBD2. Looked up from germline, CDR1 is SGHAT and CDR2 is FQNNGV. Losses at the gene ends were 4 bases for V and 9 bases for J; bases not matched to a gene: 13. CDR3 length equals 16 residues. The CDR3 DNA reads TGTGCCAGCAGCTCCACAGGGTCGCGGACTAGCGCTGAGCAGTTCTTC. It specifies CASSSTGSRTSAEQFF.